The 13 T cell receptor beta chains below were found in one sample sequenced in a study of beta chain features in type 1 diabetes. Expressed TCRB transcripts were sequenced, since all the RNA that had been isolated was reverse transcribed. Repertoires were generated with immunoSEQ multiplex PCR, while TCRdb's copy carries only in-frame clones and drops some. Among hundreds of thousands of clones, around 13% were seen once, and the ten largest hold 0.017%. Sequencing was carried out using naive CD4+ T cells from blood. The source of these receptors is a man in his late teens or twenties in good health.

As regards this clone: The same CDR3 can be traced to other DNA sequences in this sample. The chain has TRBV15 and TRBJ1-5; D may be TRBD1 (5 bases). CDR1 is LNHNV and CDR2 is YYDKDF in the germline V gene (reference sequence). The CDR3 has 14 amino acids. V gave up 0 bases and J gave up 7 bases, with 10 bases separating them. The CDR3 loop reads CATSRDPGGQPQHF. The DNA of the CDR3 is TGTGCCACCAGCAGAGATCCGGGGGGACAGCCCCAGCATTTT.

This chain uses TRBV30 with TRBJ2-1; D perhaps matches TRBD2 (5 bases). The CDR3 covers 15 residues. Germline CDR1 reads GTSNPN; CDR2 reads SVGIG (reference sequence). The V end was cut by 5 bases, the J end by 5 bases, with 19 bases between. The chain's CDR3 is CAWAPDPRRDNEQFF. The CDR3 nucleotides read TGTGCCTGGGCCCCCGATCCCCGGCGGGACAATGAGCAGTTCTTC.

This clone was seen a few times. The chain recombines TRBV9 with TRBJ2-7; D ambiguous. V lost 3 bases and J lost 4, with 11 bases in between. The CDR3 sequence is 13 residues long. The germline gives CDR1 SGDLS, CDR2 YYNGEE. CDR3 DNA: TGTGCCAGCAGCGCAGTCCCGGGTTACGAGCAGTACTTC. Protein sequence: CASSAVPGYEQYF.

The rearrangement links TRBV25-1 to TRBJ2-2, with a tentative D call TRBD1 (5 bases). This CDR3 is built from 14 residues. Trimming shortened V by 3 bases and J by 1 base, and 6 bases separated the two germline ends. Per germline, CDR1 MGHDK and CDR2 SYGVNS. CDR3 in amino acids: CASSDQGNTGELFF. The DNA for the CDR3 is TGTGCCAGCAGTGACCAGGGGAACACCGGGGAGCTGTTTTTT.

The chain combines TRBV5-1 with TRBJ2-3; TRBD1 agrees at 8 bases. CDR3 length equals 15 residues. V trimming: 4 bases; J trimming: 0 bases; junction bases outside the gene matches: 4. Per germline, CDR1 SGHRS and CDR2 YFSETQ. This chain's CDR3 is CASSRDRSSTDTQYF. The DNA for the CDR3 is TGCGCCAGCAGCCGGGACAGGTCTAGCACAGATACGCAGTATTTT. The full variable domain, completed using reference TRBV5-1 and TRBJ2-3, is KAGVTQTPRYLIKTRGQQVTLSCSPISGHRSVSWYQQTPGQGLQFLFEYFSETQRNKGNFPGRFSGRQFSNSRSEMNVSTLELGDSALYLCASSRDRSSTDTQYFGPGTRLTVL.

In this sample, this clone turned up a few times. This rearrangement joins TRBV7-8 to TRBJ2-7; 7 nucleotides agree with TRBD2. The CDR3 spans 16 residues. The ends lost 4 bases at V and 0 bases at J; junction bases unmatched: 9. Looked up from germline, CDR1 is SGHVS and CDR2 is FQNEAQ. The CDR3 DNA is TGTGCCAGCAGCTCGGCGGGGGACGCGAGCTCCTACGAGCAGTACTTC. The encoded protein is CASSSAGDASSYEQYF.

This clone has just a few counts. The CDR3 DNA reads as TGCGCCAGCAGCCAAACAGGGAGCTACGAGCAGTACTTC. Residues: CASSQTGSYEQYF. The chain links TRBV4-3 to TRBJ2-7; D perhaps matches TRBD1 (6 bases). Trimming removed 2 bases at V and 3 bases at J, with 8 bases between. CDR3 length: 13 amino acids. Germline values: CDR1 LGHNA, CDR2 YSLEER.

The V gene is TRBV30, the J gene TRBJ1-2; unclear D gene. Germline V gene lookup returns CDR1 GTSNPN and CDR2 SVGIG (reference sequence). The CDR3 length is 12 residues. With 4 bases removed from V and 4 bases from J, the gap between germline ends came to 10 bases. The CDR3 DNA is TGTGCCTGGATTAGCAGTGGCTATGGCTACACCTTC. Encoded protein: CAWISSGYGYTF.

This clone was found a few times. The CDR3 DNA reads as TGTGCCATCAGTGAAGGTCTAGCGGGGGGCACAGATACGCAGTATTTT. Amino acids: CAISEGLAGGTDTQYF. V gene TRBV10-3 combines with J gene TRBJ2-3; 10 nucleotides align to TRBD2. Germline V gene data show CDR1 as ENHRY and CDR2 as SYGVKD. V gave up 3 bases and J gave up 1 base; unmatched junction bases: 4. The CDR3 is 16 amino acids.

This clone was seen more than once but under ten times. The chain couples TRBV5-6 to TRBJ2-2, with TRBD2 as a possible D gene (6 bases). This CDR3 region has 15 residues. V was pared by 4 bases and J by 3 bases, with 13 bases between. CDR1 SGHDT and CDR2 YYEEEE come from the germline V gene. Written as DNA, the CDR3 is TGTGCCAGCAGCCTGCCCGGGGGTCACACCGGGGAGCTGTTTTTT. Amino acid sequence: CASSLPGGHTGELFF.

The table lists this clone with a count of one. The chain is built from TRBV30 and TRBJ2-2; TRBD2 agrees at 7 bases. CDR3 size: 16 residues. V was clipped by 2 bases and J by 4 bases; unmatched bases: 10. Germline lookup yields CDR1 GTSNPN and CDR2 SVGIG (reference sequence). The CDR3 spells CAWSRTGEGGTGELFF. CDR3 nucleotide sequence: TGTGCCTGGAGTAGGACCGGGGAGGGTGGCACCGGGGAGCTGTTTTTT. Complete variable domain (other parts from reference TRBV30 and TRBJ2-2): SQTIHQWPATLVQPVGSPLSLECTVEGTSNPNLYWYRQAAGRGLQLLFYSVGIGQISSEVPQNLSASRPQDRQFILSSKKLLLSDSGFYLCAWSRTGEGGTGELFFGEGSRLTVL.

This chain connects TRBV18 to TRBJ2-5, with D perhaps TRBD1 (6 bases). CDR1 KGHSH and CDR2 LQKENI come from the germline V gene. CDR3 length equals 15 residues. V shed 1 base and J shed 5 bases, with 14 bases lying between them. The CDR3 is CASSPQTGTSETQYF. CDR3 nucleotide sequence: TGTGCCAGCTCACCACAAACCGGGACAAGCGAGACCCAGTACTTC.

This clone has a handful of counts. This chain links TRBV11-3 with TRBJ2-1, with a possible D match to TRBD1 (6 bases). Germline loops: CDR1 SGHNT, CDR2 YENEEA. This CDR3 has 18 residues. Trimming took 1 base from V and 0 from J, leaving 16 bases between them. CDR3 nucleotide sequence: TGTGCCAGCAGCTTAGGGCGCTGGGGGACACACTCCTACAATGAGCAGTTCTTC. This sequence encodes CASSLGRWGTHSYNEQFF.